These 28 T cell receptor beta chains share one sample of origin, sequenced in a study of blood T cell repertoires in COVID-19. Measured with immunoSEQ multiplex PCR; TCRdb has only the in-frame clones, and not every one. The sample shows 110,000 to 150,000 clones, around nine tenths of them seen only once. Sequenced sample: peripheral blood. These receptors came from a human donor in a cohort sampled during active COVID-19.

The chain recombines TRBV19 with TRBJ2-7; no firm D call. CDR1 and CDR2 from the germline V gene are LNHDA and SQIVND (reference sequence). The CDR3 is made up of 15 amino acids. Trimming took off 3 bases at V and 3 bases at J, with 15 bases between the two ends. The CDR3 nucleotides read TGTGCCAGTAGTATGAAGGTCGGAGTCGGCTACGAGCAGTACTTC. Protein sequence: CASSMKVGVGYEQYF.

The CDR3 loop reads CASSADRGGQPQHF. The CDR3 DNA follows: TGTGCCAGCAGCGCCGACAGGGGTGGGCAGCCCCAGCATTTT. V and J are TRBV2 and TRBJ1-5; 8 nucleotides align to TRBD1. This CDR3 is 14 amino acids long. V shed 6 bases and J 7 bases; nucleotides not matched to a gene: 8. Per the germline V gene, CDR1 is SNHLY and CDR2 is FYNNEI.

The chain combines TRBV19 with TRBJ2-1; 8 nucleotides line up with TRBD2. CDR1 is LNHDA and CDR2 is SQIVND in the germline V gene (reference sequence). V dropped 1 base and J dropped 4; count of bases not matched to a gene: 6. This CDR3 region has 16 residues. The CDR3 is CASSIGHSGVYNEQFF. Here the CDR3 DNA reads TGTGCCAGTAGTATAGGACATAGCGGGGTTTACAATGAGCAGTTCTTC.

CDR3 bases: TGTGCCAGCAGTAACCACTGGGAGCAGTACTTC. It translates to CASSNHWEQYF. J is TRBJ2-7 and V is TRBV27; D gene uncertain. The V end was cut by 5 bases, the J end by 7 bases, with 9 bases between. Per germline, CDR1 MNHEY and CDR2 SMNVEV (reference sequence). The CDR3 extends over 11 amino acids.

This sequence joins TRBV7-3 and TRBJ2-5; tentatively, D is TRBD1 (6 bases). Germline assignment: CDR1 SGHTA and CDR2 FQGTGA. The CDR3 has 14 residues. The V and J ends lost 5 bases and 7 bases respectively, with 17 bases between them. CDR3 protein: CASSQATGQATQYF. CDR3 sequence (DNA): TGTGCCAGCAGCCAAGCTACAGGGCAGGCGACCCAGTACTTC.

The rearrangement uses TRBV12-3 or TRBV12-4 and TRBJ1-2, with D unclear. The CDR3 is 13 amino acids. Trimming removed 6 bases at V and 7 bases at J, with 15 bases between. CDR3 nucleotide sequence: TGTGCCAGCAGAGCGCCGGGAGGCCGTGGCTACACCTTC. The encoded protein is CASRAPGGRGYTF.

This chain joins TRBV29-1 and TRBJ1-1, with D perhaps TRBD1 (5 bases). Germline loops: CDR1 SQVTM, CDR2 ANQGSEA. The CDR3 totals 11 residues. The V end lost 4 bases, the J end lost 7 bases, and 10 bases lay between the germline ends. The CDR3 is CSVGMGLEAFF. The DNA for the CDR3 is TGCAGCGTTGGAATGGGGCTTGAAGCTTTCTTT.

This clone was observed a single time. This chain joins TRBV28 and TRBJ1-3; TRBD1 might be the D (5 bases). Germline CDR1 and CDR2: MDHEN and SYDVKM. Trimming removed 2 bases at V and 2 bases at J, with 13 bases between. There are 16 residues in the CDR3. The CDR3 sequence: CASSLVAGPPGNTIYF. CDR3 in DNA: TGTGCCAGCAGTTTAGTGGCAGGGCCACCTGGAAACACCATATATTTT.

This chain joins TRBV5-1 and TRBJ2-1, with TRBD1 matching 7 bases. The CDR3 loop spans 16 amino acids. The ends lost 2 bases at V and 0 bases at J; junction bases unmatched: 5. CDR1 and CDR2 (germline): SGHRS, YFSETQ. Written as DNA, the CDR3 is TGCGCCAGCAGCTTACAGGGGCCCAGCTCCTACAATGAGCAGTTCTTC. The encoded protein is CASSLQGPSSYNEQFF.

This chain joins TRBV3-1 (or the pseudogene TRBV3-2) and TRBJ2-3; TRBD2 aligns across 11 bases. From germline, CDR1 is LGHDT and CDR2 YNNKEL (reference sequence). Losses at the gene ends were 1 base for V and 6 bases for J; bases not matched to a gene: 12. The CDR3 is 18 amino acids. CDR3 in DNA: TGTGCCAGCAGCCAAGGAGGGAGTAGCGGGGGGGCCTTCGATACGCAGTATTTT. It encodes CASSQGGSSGGAFDTQYF.

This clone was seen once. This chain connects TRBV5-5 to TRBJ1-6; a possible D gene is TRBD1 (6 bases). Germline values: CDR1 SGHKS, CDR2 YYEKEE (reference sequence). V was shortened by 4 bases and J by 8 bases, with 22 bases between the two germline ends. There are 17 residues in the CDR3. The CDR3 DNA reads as TGTGCCAGCAGCCGATTTTTGGCGACAGGAGCGGATTCACCCCTCCACTTT. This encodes CASSRFLATGADSPLHF.

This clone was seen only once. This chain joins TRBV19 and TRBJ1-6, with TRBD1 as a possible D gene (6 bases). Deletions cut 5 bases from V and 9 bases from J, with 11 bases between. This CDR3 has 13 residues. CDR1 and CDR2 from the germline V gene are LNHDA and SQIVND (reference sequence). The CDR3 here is CASSYRDGSPLHF. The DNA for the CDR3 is TGTGCCAGTAGTTACAGGGATGGTTCACCCCTCCACTTT.

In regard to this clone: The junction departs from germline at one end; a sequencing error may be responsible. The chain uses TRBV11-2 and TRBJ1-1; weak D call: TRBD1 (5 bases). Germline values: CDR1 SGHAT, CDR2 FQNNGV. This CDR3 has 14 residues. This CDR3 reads CASSLSAGNAEAFF. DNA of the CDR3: TGTGCCAGCAGCTTATCCGCAGGGAACGCTGAAGCTTTCTTT.

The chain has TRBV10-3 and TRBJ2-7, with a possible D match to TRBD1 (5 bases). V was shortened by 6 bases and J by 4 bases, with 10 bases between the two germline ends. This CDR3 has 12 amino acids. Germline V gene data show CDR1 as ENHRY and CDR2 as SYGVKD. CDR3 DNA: TGTGCCATCAGCCAGGACAAGTACGAGCAGTACTTC. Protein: CAISQDKYEQYF.

The DNA of the CDR3 is TGTGCCAGCAGCAGCGGGAGGGGTTGGGAGACCTACAATGAGCAGTTCTTC. Protein product: CASSSGRGWETYNEQFF. The chain combines TRBV27 with TRBJ2-1; 10 bases are a match to TRBD2. V shed 6 bases and J 2 bases; nucleotides not matched to a gene: 10. Germline V gives CDR1 MNHEY, CDR2 SMNVEV (reference sequence). The CDR3 totals 17 residues.

The CDR3 DNA reads as TGTGCCAGCAGTGCAACAAGCGATGAGGGGACAGTAGACGAAAAACTGTTTTTT. Protein sequence: CASSATSDEGTVDEKLFF. This chain connects TRBV2 to TRBJ1-4; 7 bases are a match to TRBD1. Per germline, CDR1 SNHLY and CDR2 FYNNEI. V was pared by 4 bases and J by 8 bases, with 19 bases of the junction left unmatched. The CDR3 totals 18 residues. Supplemented by reference TRBV2 and TRBJ1-4, the full variable domain reads EPEVTQTPSHQVTQMGQEVILRCVPISNHLYFYWYRQILGQKVEFLVSFYNNEISEKSEIFDDQFSVERPDGSNFTLKIRSTKLEDSAMYFCASSATSDEGTVDEKLFFGSGTQLSVL.

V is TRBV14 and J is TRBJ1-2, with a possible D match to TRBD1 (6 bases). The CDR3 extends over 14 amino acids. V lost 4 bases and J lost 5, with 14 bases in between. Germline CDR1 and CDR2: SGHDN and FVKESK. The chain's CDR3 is CASSRTVFEYGYTF. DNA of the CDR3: TGTGCCAGCAGCCGGACAGTCTTCGAGTATGGCTACACCTTC.

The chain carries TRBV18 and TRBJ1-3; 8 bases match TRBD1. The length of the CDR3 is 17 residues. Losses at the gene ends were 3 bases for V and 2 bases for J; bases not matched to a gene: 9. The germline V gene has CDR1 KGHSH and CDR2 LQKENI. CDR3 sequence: CASSPVLMTGAGNTIYF. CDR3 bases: TGTGCCAGCTCACCCGTCCTCATGACAGGGGCTGGAAACACCATATATTTT.

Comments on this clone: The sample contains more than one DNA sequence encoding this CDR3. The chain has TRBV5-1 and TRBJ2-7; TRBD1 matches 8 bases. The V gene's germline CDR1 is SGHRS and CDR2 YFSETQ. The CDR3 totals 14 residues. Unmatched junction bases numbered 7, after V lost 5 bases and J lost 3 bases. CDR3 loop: CASSPGTGLYEQYF. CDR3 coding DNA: TGCGCCAGCAGTCCCGGGACAGGACTCTACGAGCAGTACTTC.

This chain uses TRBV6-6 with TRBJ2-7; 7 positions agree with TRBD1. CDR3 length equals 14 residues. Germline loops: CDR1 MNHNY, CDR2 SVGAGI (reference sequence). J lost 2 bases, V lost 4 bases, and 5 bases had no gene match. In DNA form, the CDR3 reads TGTGCCAGCAGTTCCCCGGGACAGCCCTACGAGCAGTACTTC. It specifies CASSSPGQPYEQYF.

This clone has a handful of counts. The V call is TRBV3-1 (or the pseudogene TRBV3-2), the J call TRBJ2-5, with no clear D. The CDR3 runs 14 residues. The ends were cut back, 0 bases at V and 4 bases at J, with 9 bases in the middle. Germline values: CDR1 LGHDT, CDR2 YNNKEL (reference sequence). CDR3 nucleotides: TGTGCCAGCAGCCAAGATCTGATGAGAGAGACCCAGTACTTC. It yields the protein CASSQDLMRETQYF.

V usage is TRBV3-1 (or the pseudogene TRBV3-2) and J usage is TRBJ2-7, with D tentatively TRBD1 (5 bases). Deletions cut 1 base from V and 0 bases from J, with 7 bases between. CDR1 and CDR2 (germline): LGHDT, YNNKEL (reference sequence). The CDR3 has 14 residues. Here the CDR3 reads CASSQGGHSYEQYF. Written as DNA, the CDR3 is TGTGCCAGCAGCCAAGGGGGCCACTCCTACGAGCAGTACTTC.

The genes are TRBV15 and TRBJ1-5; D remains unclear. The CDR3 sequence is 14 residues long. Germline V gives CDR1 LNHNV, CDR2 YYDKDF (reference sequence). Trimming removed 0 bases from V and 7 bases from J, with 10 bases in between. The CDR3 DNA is TGTGCCACCAGCAGAGATTTAGCAACACAGCCCCAGCATTTT. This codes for CATSRDLATQPQHF.

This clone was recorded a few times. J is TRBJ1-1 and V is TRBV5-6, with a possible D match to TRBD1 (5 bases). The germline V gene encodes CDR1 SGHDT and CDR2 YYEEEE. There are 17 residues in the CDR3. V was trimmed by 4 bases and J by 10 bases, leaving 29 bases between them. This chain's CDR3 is CASSEIQVLRSDSRAFF. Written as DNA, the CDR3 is TGTGCCAGCAGCGAAATACAGGTACTCCGGTCCGACTCTCGAGCTTTCTTT. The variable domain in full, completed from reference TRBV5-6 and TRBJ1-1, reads DAGVTQSPTHLIKTRGQQVTLRCSPKSGHDTVSWYQQALGQGPQFIFQYYEEEERQRGNFPDRFSGHQFPNYSSELNVNALLLGDSALYLCASSEIQVLRSDSRAFFGQGTRLTVV.

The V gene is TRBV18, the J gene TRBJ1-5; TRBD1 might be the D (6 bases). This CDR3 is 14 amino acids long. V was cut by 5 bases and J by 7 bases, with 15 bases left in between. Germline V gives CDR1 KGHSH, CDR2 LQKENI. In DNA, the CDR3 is TGTGCCAGCTCATCACAGGGTCGGGGACAGCCCCAGCATTTT. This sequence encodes CASSSQGRGQPQHF.

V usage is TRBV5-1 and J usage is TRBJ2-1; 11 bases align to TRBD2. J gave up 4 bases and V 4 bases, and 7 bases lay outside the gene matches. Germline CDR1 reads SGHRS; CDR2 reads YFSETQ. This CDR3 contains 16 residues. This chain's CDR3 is CASSGTSGGGYNEQFF. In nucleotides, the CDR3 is TGCGCCAGCAGCGGGACTAGCGGAGGAGGGTACAATGAGCAGTTCTTC.

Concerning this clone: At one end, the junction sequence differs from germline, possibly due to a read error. The CDR3 sequence is CASNEQISSYEQYF. The CDR3 DNA sequence: TGTGCCAGCAATGAACAGATCAGCTCCTACGAGCAGTACTTC. The chain joins TRBV2 to TRBJ2-7; D is unclear. Germline lookup yields CDR1 SNHLY and CDR2 FYNNEI. The CDR3 extends over 14 amino acids.

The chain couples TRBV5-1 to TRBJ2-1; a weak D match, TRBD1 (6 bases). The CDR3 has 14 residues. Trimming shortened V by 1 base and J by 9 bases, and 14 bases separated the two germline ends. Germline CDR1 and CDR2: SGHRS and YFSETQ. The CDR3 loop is CASSLILEGVEQFF. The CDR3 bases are TGCGCCAGCAGCTTGATTCTAGAGGGGGTTGAGCAGTTCTTC.